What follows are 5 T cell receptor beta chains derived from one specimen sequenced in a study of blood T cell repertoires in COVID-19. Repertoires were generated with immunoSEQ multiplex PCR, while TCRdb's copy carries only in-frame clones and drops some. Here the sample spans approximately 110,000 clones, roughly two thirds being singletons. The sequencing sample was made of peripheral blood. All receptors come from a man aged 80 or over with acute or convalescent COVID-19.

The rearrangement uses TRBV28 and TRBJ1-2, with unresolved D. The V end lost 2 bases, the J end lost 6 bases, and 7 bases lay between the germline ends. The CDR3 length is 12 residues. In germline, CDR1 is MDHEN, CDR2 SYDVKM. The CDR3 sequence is CASSLPLDGYTF. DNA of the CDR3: TGTGCCAGCAGTTTACCTTTAGATGGCTACACCTTC.

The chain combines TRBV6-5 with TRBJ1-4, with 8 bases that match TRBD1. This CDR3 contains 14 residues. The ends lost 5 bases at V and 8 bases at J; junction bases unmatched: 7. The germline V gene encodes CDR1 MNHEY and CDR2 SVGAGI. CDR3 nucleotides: TGTGCCAGCAGTCTGGACAGGGTGAAAGAAAAACTGTTTTTT. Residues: CASSLDRVKEKLFF.

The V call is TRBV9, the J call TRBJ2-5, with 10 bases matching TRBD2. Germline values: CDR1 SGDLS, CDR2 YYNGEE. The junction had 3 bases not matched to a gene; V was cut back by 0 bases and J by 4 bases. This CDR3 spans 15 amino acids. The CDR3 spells CASSVELAGRETQYF. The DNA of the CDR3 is TGTGCCAGCAGCGTAGAACTAGCGGGACGAGAGACCCAGTACTTC.

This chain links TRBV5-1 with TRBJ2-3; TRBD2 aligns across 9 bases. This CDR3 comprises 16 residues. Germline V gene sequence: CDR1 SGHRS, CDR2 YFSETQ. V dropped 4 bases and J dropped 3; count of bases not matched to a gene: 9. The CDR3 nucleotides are TGCGCCAGCAGCCTCTCGGCGGGAGGGGCTACAGATACGCAGTATTTT. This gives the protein CASSLSAGGATDTQYF.

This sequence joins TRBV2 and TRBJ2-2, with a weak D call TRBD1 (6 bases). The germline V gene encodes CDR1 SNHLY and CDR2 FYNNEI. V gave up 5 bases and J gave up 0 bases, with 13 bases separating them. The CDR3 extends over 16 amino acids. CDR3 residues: CASSLDTGPNTGELFF. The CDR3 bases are TGTGCCAGCAGTCTTGATACAGGGCCGAACACCGGGGAGCTGTTTTTT.